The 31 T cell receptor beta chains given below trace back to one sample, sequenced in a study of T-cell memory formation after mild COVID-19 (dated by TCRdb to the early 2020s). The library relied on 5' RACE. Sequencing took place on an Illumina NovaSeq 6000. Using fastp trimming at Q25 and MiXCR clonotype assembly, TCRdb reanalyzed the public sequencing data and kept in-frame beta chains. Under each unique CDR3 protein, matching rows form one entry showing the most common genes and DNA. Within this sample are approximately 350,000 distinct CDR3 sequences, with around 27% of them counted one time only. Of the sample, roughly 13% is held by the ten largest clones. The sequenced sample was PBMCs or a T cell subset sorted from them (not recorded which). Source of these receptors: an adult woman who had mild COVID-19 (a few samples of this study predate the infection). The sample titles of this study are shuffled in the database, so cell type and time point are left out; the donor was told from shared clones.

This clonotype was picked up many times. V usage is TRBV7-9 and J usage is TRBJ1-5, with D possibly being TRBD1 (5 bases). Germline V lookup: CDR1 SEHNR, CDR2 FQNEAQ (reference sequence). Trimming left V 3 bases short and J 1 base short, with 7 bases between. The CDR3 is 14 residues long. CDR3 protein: CASSLAGSNQPQHF. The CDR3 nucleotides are TGTGCCAGCAGCTTGGCAGGGAGCAATCAGCCCCAGCATTTT.

This CDR3 is CASTNDGSYNEQFF. The CDR3 bases are TGTGCCAGCACGAACGACGGCTCCTACAATGAGCAGTTCTTC. V and J are TRBV19 and TRBJ2-1; D unclear. The V gene's germline CDR1 is LNHDA and CDR2 SQIVND (reference sequence). The CDR3 sequence is 14 residues long. Trimming pared 9 bases from V and 0 bases from J, leaving 12 bases between.

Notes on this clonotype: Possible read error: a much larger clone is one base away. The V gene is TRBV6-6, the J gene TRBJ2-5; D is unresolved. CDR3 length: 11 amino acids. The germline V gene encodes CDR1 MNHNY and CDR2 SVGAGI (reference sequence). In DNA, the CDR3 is TGTGCCAGCACTTCAAAAGATACCCAGTACTTC. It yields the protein CASTSKDTQYF.

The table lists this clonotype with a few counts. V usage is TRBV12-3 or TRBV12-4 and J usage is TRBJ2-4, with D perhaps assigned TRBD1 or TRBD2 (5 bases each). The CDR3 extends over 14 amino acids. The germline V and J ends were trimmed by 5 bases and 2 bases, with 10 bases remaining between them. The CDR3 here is CASSPRDPKNIQYF. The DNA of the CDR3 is TGTGCCAGCAGTCCCCGGGACCCCAAAAACATTCAGTACTTC.

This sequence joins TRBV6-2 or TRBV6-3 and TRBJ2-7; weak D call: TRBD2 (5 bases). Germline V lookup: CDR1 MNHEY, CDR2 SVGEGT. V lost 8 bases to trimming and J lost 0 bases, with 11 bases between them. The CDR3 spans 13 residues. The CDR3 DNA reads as TGTGCCAGCTTTACTAGGACCTCCTACGAGCAGTACTTC. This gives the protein CASFTRTSYEQYF.

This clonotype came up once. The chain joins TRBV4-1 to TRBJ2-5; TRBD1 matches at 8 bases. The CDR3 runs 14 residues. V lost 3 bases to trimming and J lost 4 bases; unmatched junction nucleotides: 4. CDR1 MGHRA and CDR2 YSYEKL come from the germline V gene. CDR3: CASSHRQGSETQYF. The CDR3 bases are TGCGCCAGCAGCCATAGACAGGGGTCAGAGACCCAGTACTTC.

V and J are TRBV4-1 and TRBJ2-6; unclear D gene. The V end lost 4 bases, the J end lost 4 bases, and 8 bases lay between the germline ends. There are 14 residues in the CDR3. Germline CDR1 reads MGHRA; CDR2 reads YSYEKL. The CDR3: CASSPTTGANVLTF. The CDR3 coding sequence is TGCGCCAGCAGCCCAACCACAGGGGCCAACGTCCTGACTTTC.

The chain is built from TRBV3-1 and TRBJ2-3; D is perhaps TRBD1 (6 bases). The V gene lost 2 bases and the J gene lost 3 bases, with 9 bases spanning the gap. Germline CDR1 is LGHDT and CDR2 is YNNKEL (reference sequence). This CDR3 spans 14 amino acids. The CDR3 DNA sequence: TGTGCCAGCAGCCAAACAGGGTTTACAGATACGCAGTATTTT. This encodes CASSQTGFTDTQYF.

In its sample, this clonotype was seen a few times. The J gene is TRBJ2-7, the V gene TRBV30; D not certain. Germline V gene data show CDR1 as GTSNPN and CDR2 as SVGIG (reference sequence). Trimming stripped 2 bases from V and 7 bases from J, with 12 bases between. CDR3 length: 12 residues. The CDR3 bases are TGTGCCTGGAGTTTGATGGGAACGGAGCAGTACTTC. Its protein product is CAWSLMGTEQYF.

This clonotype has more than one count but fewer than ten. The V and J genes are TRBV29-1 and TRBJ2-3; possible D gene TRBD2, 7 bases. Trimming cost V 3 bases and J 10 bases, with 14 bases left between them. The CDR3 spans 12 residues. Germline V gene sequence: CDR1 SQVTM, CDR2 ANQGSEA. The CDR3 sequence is CSVERGPLAQYF. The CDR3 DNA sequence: TGCAGCGTTGAGCGGGGGCCCTTAGCGCAGTATTTT.

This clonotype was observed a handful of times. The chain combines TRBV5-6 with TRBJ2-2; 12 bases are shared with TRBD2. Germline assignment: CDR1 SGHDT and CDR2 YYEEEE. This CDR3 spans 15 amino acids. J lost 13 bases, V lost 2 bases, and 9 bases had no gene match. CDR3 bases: TGTGCCAGCAGCTTTGGACTAGCGGGGCCGCGGGTGCTGTTTTTT. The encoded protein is CASSFGLAGPRVLFF.

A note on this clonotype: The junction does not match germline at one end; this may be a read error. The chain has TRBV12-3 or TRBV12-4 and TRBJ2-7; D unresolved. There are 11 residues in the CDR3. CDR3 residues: CASSLGQIRNF. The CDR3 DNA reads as TGTGCCAGCAGTTTAGGGCAAATACGAAACTTC.

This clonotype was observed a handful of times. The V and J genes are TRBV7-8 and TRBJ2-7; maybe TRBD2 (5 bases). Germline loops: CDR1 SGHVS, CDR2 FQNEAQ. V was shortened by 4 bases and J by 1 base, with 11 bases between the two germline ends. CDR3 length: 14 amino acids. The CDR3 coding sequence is TGTGCCAGCAGCTATACTAGGGTTTCCTACGAGCAGTACTTC. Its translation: CASSYTRVSYEQYF.

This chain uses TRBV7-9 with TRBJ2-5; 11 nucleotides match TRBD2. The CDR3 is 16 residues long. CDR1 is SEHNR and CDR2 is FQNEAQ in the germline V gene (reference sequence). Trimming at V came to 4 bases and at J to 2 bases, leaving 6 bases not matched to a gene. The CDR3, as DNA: TGTGCCAGCAGCTACCGACTAGCGGGGATACAAGAGACCCAGTACTTC. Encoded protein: CASSYRLAGIQETQYF.

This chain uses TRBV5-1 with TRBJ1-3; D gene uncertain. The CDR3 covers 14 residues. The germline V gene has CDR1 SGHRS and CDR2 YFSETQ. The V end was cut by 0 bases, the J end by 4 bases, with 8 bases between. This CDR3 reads CASSLETIGNTIYF. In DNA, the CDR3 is TGCGCCAGCAGCTTGGAGACGATAGGAAACACCATATATTTT.

CDR3 region: CASSFGHRVTEAFF. The CDR3 region has the DNA TGTGCCAGCAGTTTCGGGCACAGAGTCACTGAAGCTTTCTTT. This chain links TRBV12-3 or TRBV12-4 with TRBJ1-1, with D unresolved. CDR3 size: 14 residues. Trimming took 3 bases from V and 4 from J, leaving 12 bases between them.

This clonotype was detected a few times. In DNA form, the CDR3 reads TGTGCCAGCAGCTCTCAAGGGACTAGCGGGGCTGAGCAGTTCTTC. Translated, it gives CASSSQGTSGAEQFF. The J gene is TRBJ2-1, the V gene TRBV7-2, with 13 positions matching TRBD2. Per the germline V gene, CDR1 is SGHTA and CDR2 is FQGNSA. CDR3 length equals 15 residues. The V segment lost 4 bases and the J segment 9 bases; nucleotides outside the gene matches: 6.

CDR3 in DNA: TGTGCCAGCAGGGCCGGGACAGCGAACACCGGGGAGCTGTTTTTT. Amino acid sequence: CASRAGTANTGELFF. The chain is built from TRBV12-3 or TRBV12-4 and TRBJ2-2; 7 bases match TRBD1. There are 15 residues in the CDR3. Trimming cost V 6 bases and J 0 bases; bases outside gene matches: 4.

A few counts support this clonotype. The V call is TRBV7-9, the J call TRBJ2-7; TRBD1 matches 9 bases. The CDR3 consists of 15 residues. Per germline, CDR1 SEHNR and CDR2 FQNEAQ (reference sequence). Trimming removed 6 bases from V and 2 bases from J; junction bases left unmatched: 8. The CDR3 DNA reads TGTGCCAGCAGGTCCGGGACAGGGTTAACCTACGAGCAGTACTTC. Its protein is CASRSGTGLTYEQYF. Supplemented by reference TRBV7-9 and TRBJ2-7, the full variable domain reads DTGVSQNPRHKITKRGQNVTFRCDPISEHNRLYWYRQTLGQGPEFLTYFQNEAQLEKSRLLSDRFSAERPKGSFSTLEIQRTEQGDSAMYLCASRSGTGLTYEQYFGPGTRLTVT.

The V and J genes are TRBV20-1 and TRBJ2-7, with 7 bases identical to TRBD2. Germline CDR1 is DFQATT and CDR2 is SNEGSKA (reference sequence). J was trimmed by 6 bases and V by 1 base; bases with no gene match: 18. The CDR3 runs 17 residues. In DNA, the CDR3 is TGCAGTGCTAGAGGGGGCGGGGGAAATCCGCGGGTCTCCGAGCAGTACTTC. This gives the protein CSARGGGGNPRVSEQYF.

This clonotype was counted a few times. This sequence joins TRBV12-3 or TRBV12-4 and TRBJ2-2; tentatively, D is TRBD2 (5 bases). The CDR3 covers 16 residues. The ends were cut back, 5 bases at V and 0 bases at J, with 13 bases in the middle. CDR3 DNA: TGTGCCAGCAGTCCGAGGACGGACTCGAACACCGGGGAGCTGTTTTTT. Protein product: CASSPRTDSNTGELFF.

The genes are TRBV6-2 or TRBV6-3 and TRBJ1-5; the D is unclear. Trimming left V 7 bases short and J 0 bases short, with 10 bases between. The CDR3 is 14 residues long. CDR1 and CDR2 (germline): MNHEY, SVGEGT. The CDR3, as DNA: TGTGCCAGCACTCGAGGGTATAGCAATCAGCCCCAGCATTTT. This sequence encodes CASTRGYSNQPQHF.

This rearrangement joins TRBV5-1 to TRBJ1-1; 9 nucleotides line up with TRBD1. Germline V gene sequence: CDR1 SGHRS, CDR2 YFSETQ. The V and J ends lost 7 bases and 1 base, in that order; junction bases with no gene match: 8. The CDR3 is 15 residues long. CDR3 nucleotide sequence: TGCGCCAGCGGATTCAAACAGGGGGCGAACACTGAAGCTTTCTTT. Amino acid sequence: CASGFKQGANTEAFF.

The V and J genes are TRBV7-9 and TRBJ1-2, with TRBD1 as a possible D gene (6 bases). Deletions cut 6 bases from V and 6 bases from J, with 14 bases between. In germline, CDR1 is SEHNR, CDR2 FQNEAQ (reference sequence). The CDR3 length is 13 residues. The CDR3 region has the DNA TGTGCCAGCAGTTACCAGGGGATTGATGGCTACACCTTC. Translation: CASSYQGIDGYTF.

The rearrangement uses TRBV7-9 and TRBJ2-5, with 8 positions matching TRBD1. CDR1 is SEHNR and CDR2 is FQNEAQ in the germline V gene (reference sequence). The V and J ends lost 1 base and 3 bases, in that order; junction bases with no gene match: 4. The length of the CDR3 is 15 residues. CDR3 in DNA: TGTGCCAGCAGCTTAGGGGACAGGTATGAAGAGACCCAGTACTTC. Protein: CASSLGDRYEETQYF.

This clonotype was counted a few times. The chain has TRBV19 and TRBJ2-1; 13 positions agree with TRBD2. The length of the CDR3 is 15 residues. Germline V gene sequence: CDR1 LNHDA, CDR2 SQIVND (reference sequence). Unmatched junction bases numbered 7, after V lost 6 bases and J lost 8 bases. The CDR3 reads CASRMGTSGKDEQFF. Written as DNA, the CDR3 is TGTGCCAGTAGGATGGGGACTAGCGGGAAGGATGAGCAGTTCTTC.

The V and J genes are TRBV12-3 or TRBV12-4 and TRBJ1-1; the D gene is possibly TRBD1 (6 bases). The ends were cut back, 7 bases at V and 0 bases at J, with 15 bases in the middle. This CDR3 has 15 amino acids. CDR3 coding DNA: TGTGCCAGCACCGAGGACAGACTGATGAACACTGAAGCTTTCTTT. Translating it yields CASTEDRLMNTEAFF.

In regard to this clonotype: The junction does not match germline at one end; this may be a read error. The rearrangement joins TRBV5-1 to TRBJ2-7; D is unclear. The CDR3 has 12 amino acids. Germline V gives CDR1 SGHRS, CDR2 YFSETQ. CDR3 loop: CASGQNSDEQYF. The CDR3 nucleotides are TGCGCCAGCGGGCAAAACTCCGACGAGCAGTACTTC.

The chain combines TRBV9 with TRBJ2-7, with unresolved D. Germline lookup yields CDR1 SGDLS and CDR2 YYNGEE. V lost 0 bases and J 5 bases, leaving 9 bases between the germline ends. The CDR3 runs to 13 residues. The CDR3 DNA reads TGTGCCAGCAGCGTAGACAGCCCCAACGAGCAGTACTTC. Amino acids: CASSVDSPNEQYF.

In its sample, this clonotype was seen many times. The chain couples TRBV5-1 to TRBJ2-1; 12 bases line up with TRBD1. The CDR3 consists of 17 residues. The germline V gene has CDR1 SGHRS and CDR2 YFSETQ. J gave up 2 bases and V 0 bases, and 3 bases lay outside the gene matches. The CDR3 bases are TGCGCCAGCAGCTTGGGGGACAGGGGGCTTACCTACAATGAGCAGTTCTTC. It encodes CASSLGDRGLTYNEQFF.

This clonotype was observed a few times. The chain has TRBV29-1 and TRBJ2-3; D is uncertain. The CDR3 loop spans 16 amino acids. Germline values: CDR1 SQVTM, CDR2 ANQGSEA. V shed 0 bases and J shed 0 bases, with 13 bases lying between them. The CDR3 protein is CSVEDRTRKSTDTQYF. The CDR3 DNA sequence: TGCAGCGTTGAAGATCGGACCAGGAAAAGCACAGATACGCAGTATTTT.